Each of the 19 T cell receptor beta chains below was sequenced from the same sample in a study of OX40 agonist ivuxolimab in advanced cancers. TCRdb's copy holds only in-frame clones and misses some; the assay was immunoSEQ multiplex PCR. Found here are under 50,000 clones, 88% of them singletons; the top ten hold roughly 8.4%. The sample was CD4+ or CD8+ T cells sorted from blood, taken in a trial of the OX40 agonist ivuxolimab. The receptors derive from an adult with an advanced solid tumor such as melanoma, head and neck, liver or kidney cancer.

The chain combines TRBV7-2 with TRBJ2-2; 7 bases line up with TRBD1. From germline, CDR1 is SGHTA and CDR2 FQGNSA. The trim removed 5 bases at V and 5 bases at J, leaving 8 bases unmatched. This CDR3 is built from 15 residues. CDR3 region: CASSGYRGDTGELFF. In nucleotides, the CDR3 is TGTGCCAGCAGCGGTTACAGGGGAGATACCGGGGAGCTGTTTTTT.

The CDR3 spells CASSLAGGRETQYF. CDR3 nucleotides: TGTGCCAGCAGCTTGGCGGGAGGGAGAGAGACCCAGTACTTC. V and J are TRBV5-4 and TRBJ2-5, with 8 bases fitting TRBD2. Germline V gene sequence: CDR1 SGHNT, CDR2 YYREEE (reference sequence). The J segment lost 4 bases and the V segment lost 0 bases, leaving 2 bases of the junction unmatched. The CDR3 is 14 residues long.

CDR3 DNA sequence: TGTGCCAGCAGCTTGGCCCCAGCTAGCGGGAGTAGCTCCTACGAGCAGTACTTC. This codes for CASSLAPASGSSSYEQYF. V gene TRBV7-3 combines with J gene TRBJ2-7; 10 nucleotides line up with TRBD2. Trimming removed 3 bases from V and 0 bases from J; junction bases left unmatched: 11. The CDR3 runs to 18 residues. From germline, CDR1 is SGHTA and CDR2 FQGTGA.

The gene calls are TRBV7-2 and TRBJ1-5; 8 positions match TRBD1. The CDR3 covers 15 residues. Unmatched junction bases numbered 5, after V lost 6 bases and J lost 1 base. Germline lookup yields CDR1 SGHTA and CDR2 FQGNSA. The CDR3, as DNA: TGTGCCAGCAGTGTTCAGGGGGCGAGCAATCAGCCCCAGCATTTT. Protein sequence: CASSVQGASNQPQHF.

The chain is built from TRBV5-1 and TRBJ2-7; D is undetermined. The length of the CDR3 is 14 residues. V lost 9 bases and J lost 4, with 20 bases in between. Germline V gives CDR1 SGHRS, CDR2 YFSETQ. CDR3: CATGFGRQDYEQYF. DNA of the CDR3: TGCGCCACCGGATTCGGCAGGCAAGATTACGAGCAGTACTTC.

This sequence joins TRBV19 and TRBJ2-7, with 7 bases identical to TRBD1. Germline trimming cut 4 bases from V and 4 bases from J; bases unmatched to any gene: 4. Germline CDR1 reads LNHDA; CDR2 reads SQIVND (reference sequence). The CDR3 spans 13 residues. CDR3 amino acids: CASSSDREYEQYF. The CDR3 DNA is TGTGCCAGTAGTAGCGACAGGGAGTACGAGCAGTACTTC.

By proportion, this clone is medium-sized. The genes are TRBV19 and TRBJ2-7; 10 bases match TRBD1. CDR1 is LNHDA and CDR2 is SQIVND in the germline V gene (reference sequence). The V segment lost 5 bases and the J segment 5 bases; nucleotides outside the gene matches: 18. This CDR3 comprises 18 residues. The CDR3 sequence: CASSPVGGRQGALDEQYF. Written as DNA, the CDR3 is TGTGCCAGTAGTCCAGTGGGGGGTAGACAGGGGGCCCTGGACGAGCAGTACTTC.

The chain uses TRBV28 and TRBJ1-5, with TRBD1 matching over 8 bases. This CDR3 is built from 14 residues. Germline V CDR1 and CDR2: MDHEN, SYDVKM. Losses at the gene ends were 5 bases for V and 6 bases for J; bases not matched to a gene: 6. This CDR3 is CASSLTGGAQPQHF. The CDR3 nucleotides are TGTGCCAGCAGTCTTACAGGGGGGGCTCAGCCCCAGCATTTT. Full variable domain (outside the CDR3, taken from reference TRBV28 and TRBJ1-5): DVKVTQSSRYLVKRTGEKVFLECVQDMDHENMFWYRQDPGLGLRLIYFSYDVKMKEKGDIPEGYSVSREKKERFSLILESASTNQTSMYLCASSLTGGAQPQHFGDGTRLSIL.

A single count supports this clone. The chain is built from TRBV25-1 and TRBJ1-1, with D uncertain. The length of the CDR3 is 13 residues. The V end was cut by 3 bases, the J end by 1 base, with 6 bases between. Germline CDR1 reads MGHDK; CDR2 reads SYGVNS. In DNA form, the CDR3 reads TGTGCCAGCAGTGAGGAGGGGAACACTGAAGCTTTCTTT. It is translated as CASSEEGNTEAFF.

The chain joins TRBV14 to TRBJ2-5, with 8 bases that match TRBD2. CDR1 SGHDN and CDR2 FVKESK come from the germline V gene. The CDR3 covers 16 residues. Trimming at V came to 2 bases and at J to 5 bases, leaving 10 bases not matched to a gene. CDR3 coding DNA: TGTGCCAGCAGCCAACTAGGGACTAGTTTTCTGGAGACCCAGTACTTC. Its translation is CASSQLGTSFLETQYF.

The V gene is TRBV21-1, the J gene TRBJ1-2; the table's D call, TRBD1, was not checked against the DNA. TRBV21-1 counts as a pseudogene. This CDR3 is 18 amino acids long. In nucleotides, the CDR3 is TGTGTCAGCAGCAAATGGAGCGACAGGGGCAGGGAGAGGTATGGCTACACCTTC. Its translation is CVSSKWSDRGRERYGYTF.

The chain carries TRBV2 and TRBJ2-5, with a weak D call TRBD2 (6 bases). The CDR3 loop spans 14 amino acids. V lost 8 bases and J 0 bases, leaving 13 bases between the germline ends. Germline V lookup: CDR1 SNHLY, CDR2 FYNNEI. The CDR3 sequence: CASDSGRDQETQYF. In DNA, the CDR3 is TGTGCCAGCGATAGCGGACGCGACCAAGAGACCCAGTACTTC.

This clone is a singleton in its sample. The V gene is TRBV7-9, the J gene TRBJ2-3, with a tentative D call TRBD2 (6 bases). Trimming removed 10 bases at V and 3 bases at J, with 23 bases between. CDR3 length equals 16 residues. The germline V gene encodes CDR1 SEHNR and CDR2 FQNEAQ (reference sequence). CDR3 sequence: CAILTNPGRLTDTQYF. The CDR3 region has the DNA TGTGCCATCCTCACGAACCCCGGGAGATTAACAGATACGCAGTATTTT.

V usage is TRBV10-3 and J usage is TRBJ2-3, with D possibly being TRBD2 (5 bases). V was trimmed by 3 bases and J by 2 bases, leaving 9 bases between them. Germline V gene data show CDR1 as ENHRY and CDR2 as SYGVKD. The CDR3 extends over 14 amino acids. CDR3 coding DNA: TGTGCCATCAGTGACCGGGGAGCCACAGATACGCAGTATTTT. This translates into CAISDRGATDTQYF.

This chain links TRBV2 with TRBJ1-2, with D hard to call. The germline V and J ends were trimmed by 1 base and 2 bases, with 5 bases remaining between them. The length of the CDR3 is 13 residues. CDR1 is SNHLY and CDR2 is FYNNEI in the germline V gene. The CDR3 spells CASSEEVNYGYTF. DNA of the CDR3: TGTGCCAGCAGTGAAGAGGTCAACTATGGCTACACCTTC.

The chain joins TRBV10-3 to TRBJ2-5; D gene unclear. The CDR3 consists of 12 residues. Germline CDR1 reads ENHRY; CDR2 reads SYGVKD. Trimming cost V 3 bases and J 2 bases, with 4 bases left between them. The CDR3 here is CAISDRQETQYF. CDR3 coding DNA: TGTGCCATCAGTGACAGGCAAGAGACCCAGTACTTC.

The CDR3 spells CASSPEFQGTEAFF. For the CDR3, the DNA is TGTGCCAGCTCACCAGAGTTCCAGGGCACTGAAGCTTTCTTT. This chain uses TRBV18 with TRBJ1-1; a possible D gene is TRBD1 (5 bases). The CDR3 has 14 amino acids. The germline V gene has CDR1 KGHSH and CDR2 LQKENI. V gave up 2 bases and J gave up 4 bases, with 11 bases separating them.

The chain joins TRBV27 to TRBJ2-1, with D maybe TRBD2 (6 bases). CDR1 and CDR2 (germline): MNHEY, SMNVEV (reference sequence). Trimming pared 1 base from V and 5 bases from J, leaving 15 bases between. The CDR3 is 16 amino acids. The CDR3 spells CASSLWVGSRNNEQFF. The CDR3 nucleotides are TGTGCCAGCAGTTTATGGGTCGGGAGCAGGAACAATGAGCAGTTCTTC.

This sequence joins TRBV6-5 and TRBJ2-4, with 9 bases matching TRBD1. Trimming cost V 5 bases and J 9 bases; bases outside gene matches: 11. There are 15 residues in the CDR3. Germline CDR1 is MNHEY and CDR2 is SVGAGI. CDR3: CASSPRTGEKSIQYF. The CDR3 DNA sequence: TGTGCCAGCAGTCCGCGGACAGGGGAAAAGAGCATTCAGTACTTC.